These 8 T cell receptor beta chains came from one sample sequenced in a study of neurological immune-mediated disorders. Described time point: longitudinal time-point 1 (baseline). TCRdb processed the 5' RACE reads anew with MiXCR; each CDR3 protein has one entry. Of around 69,000 distinct CDR3 sequences in the sample, roughly 10% were seen once. The sequencing sample was made of PBMCs. These TCRs come from a man between 25 and 39 years old in good health.

This clonotype was found many times. This chain uses TRBV12-3 or TRBV12-4 with TRBJ2-2, with TRBD1 identical over 8 bases. With V trimmed by 6 bases and J by 7 bases, 4 bases remained unmatched. The CDR3 has 13 residues. The CDR3 region has the DNA TGTGCCAGCAGATCACAGGGGGGCGGGGAGCTGTTTTTT. The encoded protein is CASRSQGGGELFF.

Many counts were recorded for this clonotype. The genes are TRBV3-1 and TRBJ2-2; 8 nucleotides line up with TRBD1. The CDR3 is made up of 14 amino acids. Germline lookup yields CDR1 LGHDT and CDR2 YNNKEL (reference sequence). V lost 4 bases to trimming and J lost 7 bases; unmatched junction nucleotides: 5. In DNA form, the CDR3 reads TGTGCCAGCAGCCGACAGGGGATAGGCGGGGAGCTGTTTTTT. Protein sequence: CASSRQGIGGELFF.

This clonotype was counted many times. CDR3 in amino acids: CSAPSRGYTF. The CDR3 nucleotides are TGCAGTGCTCCCAGTCGGGGCTACACCTTC. V usage is TRBV20-1 and J usage is TRBJ1-2; D call uncertain. The V end lost 5 bases, the J end lost 8 bases, and 9 bases lay between the germline ends. The CDR3 spans 10 residues. CDR1 is DFQATT and CDR2 is SNEGSKA in the germline V gene (reference sequence).

This clonotype was detected many times. The chain employs TRBV10-2 and TRBJ2-3; D may be TRBD2 (5 bases). The CDR3 is 11 amino acids. Trimming took 8 bases from V and 5 from J, leaving 8 bases between them. Germline assignment: CDR1 WSHSY and CDR2 SAAADI. CDR3 region: CASVLVDTQYF. DNA for the CDR3: TGCGCCAGCGTACTAGTAGATACGCAGTATTTT.

This clonotype has a count of ten or more. The chain combines TRBV20-1 with TRBJ1-5, with D possibly matching TRBD1 (6 bases). The V gene lost 2 bases and the J gene lost 2 bases, with 19 bases spanning the gap. The CDR3 has 17 residues. CDR1 is DFQATT and CDR2 is SNEGSKA in the germline V gene (reference sequence). CDR3 coding DNA: TGCAGTGCTAGAACACCCAAGAGCAGGGGCGGCAATCAGCCCCAGCATTTT. This translates into CSARTPKSRGGNQPQHF.

This clonotype appeared many times. The J gene is TRBJ2-2, the V gene TRBV6-5; 9 bases are shared with TRBD2. Per germline, CDR1 MNHEY and CDR2 SVGAGI. The CDR3 totals 18 residues. V trimming: 4 bases; J trimming: 5 bases; junction bases outside the gene matches: 14. Here the CDR3 DNA reads TGTGCCAGCAGTTCCGGACAACTAGCGGGCCTTTTTACCGGGGAGCTGTTTTTT. As protein: CASSSGQLAGLFTGELFF.

In its sample, this clonotype was seen many times. This chain uses TRBV28 with TRBJ2-1; 13 nucleotides line up with TRBD2. V lost 6 bases and J lost 7; bases outside the gene matches: 6. The germline V gene encodes CDR1 MDHEN and CDR2 SYDVKM. The CDR3 has 15 amino acids. The CDR3: CASSRTSGGRNEQFF. DNA for the CDR3: TGTGCCAGCAGCCGGACTAGCGGGGGACGGAATGAGCAGTTCTTC. Together with reference TRBV28 and TRBJ2-1, the CDR3 gives the full variable domain: DVKVTQSSRYLVKRTGEKVFLECVQDMDHENMFWYRQDPGLGLRLIYFSYDVKMKEKGDIPEGYSVSREKKERFSLILESASTNQTSMYLCASSRTSGGRNEQFFGPGTRLTVL.

In this sample, this clonotype turned up many times. V is TRBV6-5 and J is TRBJ2-1, with a possible D match to TRBD2 (6 bases). V was shortened by 0 bases and J by 5 bases, with 14 bases between the two germline ends. CDR3 size: 16 residues. Germline lookup yields CDR1 MNHEY and CDR2 SVGAGI. The CDR3 DNA is TGTGCCAGCAGTTACTCGGGCGCGGGGACGAACAATGAGCAGTTCTTC. Protein sequence: CASSYSGAGTNNEQFF.